This is a list of T cell receptor beta chains from one sample in a study of cytomegalovirus exposure and HLA in healthy donors. Produced via immunoSEQ multiplex PCR; TCRdb's table is partial and in-frame only. The sample records about 92,000 clones, approximately 70% being singletons. The sequencing input was PBMCs. The receptors shown here come from a man aged 45-65 years in good health and CMV-seronegative. The CDR3 runs from the conserved cysteine through the conserved F or W. Each record gives: D gene, J gene, clone size, V gene, CDR3 protein, CDR3 DNA. A D gene is named only where the DNA matches it firmly. The listing skips clone size in some rows; elsewhere it reads once, few, many or a size class.

TRBD1	TRBJ2-7	NA	TRBV7-2	CASSSQGSSYEQYF	TGTGCCAGCAGCTCACAGGGGTCCTCCTACGAGCAGTACTTC
TRBD1	TRBJ2-1	few	TRBV6-1	CASRGDREDYNEQFF	TGTGCCAGCAGAGGGGACAGGGAGGACTACAATGAGCAGTTCTTC
TRBD1	TRBJ1-4	many	TRBV6-6	CASSRPTGGVEKLFF	TGTGCCAGCAGTCGCCCGACAGGGGGCGTAGAAAAACTGTTTTTT
NA	TRBJ2-5	NA	TRBV7-6	CASSQQETQYF	TGTGCCAGCAGCCAACAAGAGACCCAGTACTTC
NA	TRBJ2-2	few	TRBV27	CASSSITGYGELFF	TGTGCCAGCAGTTCTATCACAGGCTACGGGGAGCTGTTTTTT
NA	TRBJ2-2	NA	TRBV6-5	CASSYDSTGPTGELFF	TGTGCCAGCAGTTACGACAGTACAGGGCCCACCGGGGAGCTGTTTTTT
TRBD2	TRBJ2-7	few	TRBV27	CASSPWEGSYEQYF	TGTGCCAGCAGCCCGTGGGAGGGGAGCTACGAGCAGTACTTC
NA	TRBJ1-4	once	TRBV11-2	CASSPRASWEKLFF	TGTGCCAGCAGCCCTCGAGCTAGTTGGGAAAAACTGTTTTTT
NA	TRBJ1-4	once	TRBV5-6	CASSPLGTPGDEKLFF	TGTGCCAGCAGCCCACTCGGGACTCCTGGCGATGAAAAACTGTTTTTT
TRBD2	TRBJ2-5	few	TRBV5-6	CASSLALAGARETQYF	TGTGCCAGCAGCTTGGCACTAGCGGGAGCTCGAGAGACCCAGTACTTC
NA	TRBJ1-5	NA	TRBV5-6	CASSLVSGPNQPQHF	TGTGCCAGCAGCCTCGTATCAGGGCCCAATCAGCCCCAGCATTTT
NA	TRBJ1-1	NA	TRBV5-1	CASSWAQVNTEAFF	TGCGCCAGCAGCTGGGCACAGGTGAACACTGAAGCTTTCTTT
TRBD1	TRBJ1-1	NA	TRBV18	CASSRTGDTEAFF	TGTGCCAGCTCACGGACAGGGGACACTGAAGCTTTCTTT
NA	TRBJ2-7	few	TRBV5-1	CASSLNPDRTYEQYF	TGCGCCAGCAGCTTGAATCCAGACAGGACCTACGAGCAGTACTTC
NA	TRBJ2-5	NA	TRBV10-3	CAIARSLEETQYF	TGTGCCATCGCTAGGTCGCTGGAGGAGACCCAGTACTTC
TRBD2	TRBJ2-1	NA	TRBV13	CASSLGPSGSYEQFF	TGTGCCAGCAGCTTAGGACCTAGCGGGTCATATGAGCAGTTCTTC
TRBD2	TRBJ2-1	NA	TRBV7-2	CASSLGRGTSGYNEQFF	TGTGCCAGCAGCTTAGGCCGTGGGACTAGCGGTTACAATGAGCAGTTCTTC
NA	TRBJ2-5	NA	TRBV12-5	CASGTTRRQKETQYF	TGTGCTAGTGGCACCACCAGACGACAGAAAGAGACCCAGTACTTC
NA	TRBJ1-2	few	TRBV7-9	CASSLTNSNYGYTF	TGTGCCAGCAGCTTAACAAATTCTAACTATGGCTACACCTTC
NA	TRBJ1-2	NA	TRBV5-1	CASSLGQTYGYTF	TGCGCCAGCAGCTTGGGACAGACCTATGGCTACACCTTC
NA	TRBJ2-5	few	TRBV6-1	CASSRGQEGQYF	TGTGCCAGCTCGCGGGGCCAAGAGGGCCAGTACTTC
TRBD2	TRBJ2-3	NA	TRBV7-8	CASSLVRGSWKDTQYF	TGTGCCAGCAGCTTAGTACGCGGGAGTTGGAAAGATACGCAGTATTTT
NA	TRBJ2-7	NA	TRBV4-1	CASSQEGNSRGEQYF	TGCGCCAGCAGCCAAGAGGGGAACTCCAGGGGCGAGCAGTACTTC
NA	TRBJ1-6	NA	TRBV6-1	CASSELRYNSPLHF	TGTGCCAGCAGTGAATTGAGATATAATTCTCCCCTCCACTTT
TRBD2	TRBJ2-3	NA	TRBV4-2	CASSQVLAGSTDTQYF	TGTGCCAGCAGCCAAGTACTAGCGGGGAGCACAGATACGCAGTATTTT
NA	TRBJ1-5	NA	TRBV5-4	CASSFQGTGQPQHF	TGTGCCAGCAGCTTCCAGGGAACCGGTCAGCCCCAGCATTTT
NA	TRBJ2-1	once	TRBV28	CASSLGQGGWQFF	TGTGCCAGCAGTTTAGGCCAGGGGGGATGGCAGTTCTTC
NA	TRBJ2-1	NA	TRBV4-1	CASSQRGYPTESSYNEQFF	TGCGCCAGCAGCCAGCGTGGCTACCCCACGGAGAGCTCCTACAATGAGCAGTTCTTC
TRBD1	TRBJ2-7	NA	TRBV4-3	CASSQLGTAYEQYF	TGCGCCAGCAGCCAGCTTGGGACAGCCTACGAGCAGTACTTC
TRBD2	TRBJ2-1	NA	TRBV28	CASSSATSGAYNEQFF	TGTGCCAGCAGTTCCGCGACTAGCGGGGCTTACAATGAGCAGTTCTTC
TRBD2	TRBJ2-5	NA	TRBV7-9	CASSWTSGGFRETQYF	TGTGCCAGCAGCTGGACTAGCGGGGGGTTCCGGGAGACCCAGTACTTC
NA	TRBJ1-3	few	TRBV19	CASSSTRGSGNTIYF	TGTGCCAGTAGTTCAACCAGGGGTTCTGGAAACACCATATATTTT
NA	TRBJ1-1	NA	TRBV5-1	CASSLVGQTTTEAFF	TGCGCCAGCAGCTTGGTAGGACAGACAACAACTGAAGCTTTCTTT
TRBD1	TRBJ1-1	NA	TRBV19	CASTPLAGQGNPEAFF	TGTGCCAGTACCCCTCTGGCCGGACAGGGGAACCCTGAAGCTTTCTTT
NA	TRBJ1-2	NA	TRBV6-5	CASGAQVDRGYTF	TGTGCCAGCGGTGCGCAGGTCGATAGGGGCTACACCTTC
NA	TRBJ1-2	NA	TRBV7-9	CASSLEPVGYTF	TGTGCCAGCAGCTTAGAACCGGTTGGCTACACCTTC
TRBD1	TRBJ2-7	NA	TRBV5-1	CASSLGPRQGAAYEQYF	TGCGCCAGCAGCTTGGGGCCCAGACAGGGGGCCGCCTACGAGCAGTACTTC
TRBD1	TRBJ1-1	few	TRBV10-3	CAIKQGEFSSDTEAFF	TGTGCCATCAAGCAGGGGGAATTTAGCTCGGACACTGAAGCTTTCTTT
TRBD1	TRBJ1-3	few	TRBV4-1	CASSHLDRHSGNTIYF	TGCGCCAGCAGCCATTTGGACAGGCACTCTGGAAACACCATATATTTT
NA	TRBJ1-5	NA	TRBV4-2	CASSQDGRDRAQHF	TGTGCCAGCAGCCAAGATGGGAGGGATCGGGCCCAGCATTTT
TRBD2	TRBJ2-3	NA	TRBV11-1	CASSLEASGVWWDTQYF	TGTGCCAGCAGCCTCGAGGCTAGCGGAGTTTGGTGGGATACGCAGTATTTT
TRBD2	TRBJ2-1	NA	TRBV5-1	CASSFLAGSYNEQFF	TGCGCCAGCAGCTTTCTAGCGGGGTCCTACAATGAGCAGTTCTTC
NA	TRBJ2-2	few	TRBV5-1	CASSLFYPSSGELFF	TGCGCCAGCAGCTTGTTCTACCCATCCTCCGGGGAGCTGTTTTTT
NA	TRBJ1-1	few	TRBV10-3	CAISGRGGTEAFF	TGTGCCATCAGTGGAAGAGGGGGCACTGAAGCTTTCTTT
TRBD1	TRBJ1-1	NA	TRBV29-1	CSVSRGHTEAFF	TGCAGCGTCTCCAGGGGGCACACTGAAGCTTTCTTT
TRBD2	TRBJ2-1	NA	TRBV7-9	CASSYRLAGGIYNEQFF	TGTGCCAGCAGCTACAGACTAGCGGGAGGGATCTACAATGAGCAGTTCTTC
TRBD1	TRBJ1-1	NA	TRBV7-2	CASSQDRASNTEAFF	TGTGCCAGCAGCCAGGACAGGGCGTCGAACACTGAAGCTTTCTTT
TRBD1	TRBJ2-7	NA	TRBV2	CASRGDSQSREQYF	TGTGCCAGCAGGGGGGACAGCCAATCGCGGGAGCAGTACTTC
NA	TRBJ2-1	once	TRBV7-9	CASSHITGYNEQFF	TGTGCCAGCAGCCATATAACAGGGTACAATGAGCAGTTCTTC
NA	TRBJ2-5	NA	TRBV6-9	CASSYTGTPSGETQYF	TGTGCCAGCAGTTACACCGGGACCCCGAGCGGGGAGACCCAGTACTTC
NA	TRBJ2-6	NA	TRBV29-1	CSVVGTGANVLTF	TGCAGCGTTGTGGGGACAGGGGCCAACGTCCTGACTTTC
TRBD1	TRBJ1-5	NA	TRBV14	CASSSTGGDQPQHF	TGTGCCAGCAGCTCCACAGGGGGAGATCAGCCCCAGCATTTT
NA	TRBJ1-4	NA	TRBV6-1	CASSAQGINEKLFF	TGTGCCAGCAGTGCCCAGGGCATTAATGAAAAACTGTTTTTT
TRBD2	TRBJ2-1	NA	TRBV29-1	CSVWTSRVNEQFF	TGCAGCGTTTGGACTAGCCGGGTCAATGAGCAGTTCTTC
NA	TRBJ1-5	NA	TRBV10-3	CAIGAGQDQPQHF	TGTGCCATCGGGGCAGGGCAAGATCAGCCCCAGCATTTT